These 26 T cell receptor beta chains were sequenced from one sample in a study of cytomegalovirus exposure and HLA in healthy donors. Amplification used 60 Vbeta primers and 13 Jbeta primers. The table came from immunoSEQ multiplex PCR; TCRdb's copy has only in-frame clones and leaves some out. The sample lists around 130,000 clones; approximately 84% were seen once. Sequences were obtained from PBMCs. Every receptor here comes from a woman aged 40 to 55 in good health and CMV-seronegative.

The chain couples TRBV18 to TRBJ1-1, with D perhaps matching TRBD1 (5 bases). Germline V gene data show CDR1 as KGHSH and CDR2 as LQKENI. The length of the CDR3 is 15 residues. Trimming shortened V by 3 bases and J by 1 base, and 12 bases separated the two germline ends. This CDR3 is CASSPSGTWNTEAFF. The CDR3 DNA sequence: TGTGCCAGCTCACCCTCGGGGACTTGGAACACTGAAGCTTTCTTT.

This clone was observed once. The chain has TRBV5-1 and TRBJ2-3; 16 bases map to TRBD2. Germline CDR1 is SGHRS and CDR2 is YFSETQ. This CDR3 comprises 17 residues. With V trimmed by 3 bases and J by 3 bases, 4 bases remained unmatched. The CDR3 DNA reads as TGCGCCAGCAGCTCGGGACTAGCGGGGGGGCAGACAGATACGCAGTATTTT. The encoded protein is CASSSGLAGGQTDTQYF.

V gene TRBV10-3 combines with J gene TRBJ2-7; 10 bases are a match to TRBD2. V lost 0 bases, J lost 0 bases, and 8 bases stayed unmatched. The V gene's germline CDR1 is ENHRY and CDR2 SYGVKD. This CDR3 contains 18 residues. CDR3 in amino acids: CAISESARSGGASYEQYF. The CDR3 bases are TGTGCCATCAGTGAGTCGGCTAGGAGCGGGGGGGCCTCCTACGAGCAGTACTTC.

The chain recombines TRBV9 with TRBJ1-1, with unresolved D. The V end lost 3 bases, the J end lost 5 bases, and 14 bases lay between the germline ends. Germline V gene sequence: CDR1 SGDLS, CDR2 YYNGEE. The CDR3 is made up of 14 amino acids. CDR3 nucleotide sequence: TGTGCCAGCAGCGAACTCGGACTGGAGACTGAAGCTTTCTTT. Translating it yields CASSELGLETEAFF.

This clone has more than one count but fewer than ten. The chain is built from TRBV28 and TRBJ1-2, with a weak D call TRBD1 (6 bases). Trimming removed 8 bases from V and 0 bases from J, with 13 bases in between. CDR1 is MDHEN and CDR2 is SYDVKM in the germline V gene. The length of the CDR3 is 14 residues. The CDR3 region is CASGQLYSNYGYTF. CDR3 coding DNA: TGTGCCAGCGGACAGCTCTACTCTAACTATGGCTACACCTTC.

The chain combines TRBV27 with TRBJ2-7; weak D call: TRBD2 (5 bases). Germline CDR1 is MNHEY and CDR2 is SMNVEV (reference sequence). Trimming cost V 4 bases and J 0 bases, with 19 bases left between them. The CDR3 length is 17 residues. CDR3 amino acids: CASSSPTPLGVSYEQYF. CDR3 DNA: TGTGCCAGCAGTTCCCCCACCCCCCTCGGGGTCTCCTACGAGCAGTACTTC.

The DNA for the CDR3 is TGTGCCAGCAGCCCTCTTATGGCGGGGGGGGACAATGAGCAGTTCTTC. This codes for CASSPLMAGGDNEQFF. The rearrangement uses TRBV14 and TRBJ2-1, with 9 bases lining up with TRBD2. The trim removed 4 bases at V and 5 bases at J, leaving 9 bases unmatched. The length of the CDR3 is 16 residues. Germline CDR1 is SGHDN and CDR2 is FVKESK.

The rearrangement joins TRBV6-5 to TRBJ2-7, with D perhaps TRBD2 (7 bases). Between the trimmed V and J ends, which lost 6 bases and 4 bases, there was a span of 16 bases. CDR1 is MNHEY, CDR2 SVGAGI, per germline. CDR3 length: 14 residues. The CDR3 DNA is TGTGCCAGCAGCCCCCCGGGGGGCGGGTACGAGCAGTACTTC. Encoded protein: CASSPPGGGYEQYF.

This clone was recorded only once. The rearrangement uses TRBV30 and TRBJ1-4; possibly TRBD1 for D (5 bases). Germline CDR1 and CDR2: GTSNPN and SVGIG (reference sequence). The ends were cut back, 6 bases at V and 4 bases at J, with 12 bases in the middle. This CDR3 region has 13 residues. The CDR3 reads CACKDNNNEKLFF. For the CDR3, the DNA is TGTGCCTGTAAGGACAACAATAATGAAAAACTGTTTTTT. The entire variable domain, with the rest obtained from reference TRBV30 and TRBJ1-4, is as follows: SQTIHQWPATLVQPVGSPLSLECTVEGTSNPNLYWYRQAAGRGLQLLFYSVGIGQISSEVPQNLSASRPQDRQFILSSKKLLLSDSGFYLCACKDNNNEKLFFGSGTQLSVL.

The rearrangement links TRBV30 to TRBJ2-4; perhaps TRBD2 as D (5 bases). Between the trimmed V and J ends, which lost 1 base and 0 bases, there was a span of 10 bases. The CDR3 consists of 15 residues. Germline CDR1 and CDR2: GTSNPN and SVGIG (reference sequence). The CDR3 DNA sequence: TGTGCCTGGAGTGGTGGCGGACTAGCCAAAAACATTCAGTACTTC. The encoded protein is CAWSGGGLAKNIQYF.

Of note for this clone: The junction shows a germline mismatch at one end, possibly a read error. J is TRBJ1-2 and V is TRBV7-9; tentative D call: TRBD1 (6 bases). Looked up from germline, CDR1 is SEHNR and CDR2 is FQNEAQ (reference sequence). The CDR3 extends over 16 amino acids. The CDR3 nucleotides read TGTTCCAGCAGCTTAGAAGGTCAGGCCTCAACAGGGAAGGGCACCTTC. Its protein product is CSSSLEGQASTGKGTF. Full variable domain (outside the CDR3, taken from reference TRBV7-9 and TRBJ1-2): DTGVSQNPRHKITKRGQNVTFRCDPISEHNRLYWYRQTLGQGPEFLTYFQNEAQLEKSRLLSDRFSAERPKGSFSTLEIQRTEQGDSAMYLCSSSLEGQASTGKGTFGSGTRLTVV.

This chain joins TRBV27 and TRBJ1-2; possible D gene TRBD1, 6 bases. Trimming left V 4 bases short and J 6 bases short, with 15 bases between. The CDR3 consists of 14 residues. The germline V gene encodes CDR1 MNHEY and CDR2 SMNVEV (reference sequence). CDR3: CASSSHWGGDGYTF. The CDR3 DNA is TGTGCCAGCAGTTCCCATTGGGGGGGCGATGGCTACACCTTC.

The genes are TRBV6-6 and TRBJ2-1; 13 bases map to TRBD2. The CDR3 has 16 residues. Trimming removed 0 bases from V and 9 bases from J; junction bases left unmatched: 5. Per germline, CDR1 MNHNY and CDR2 SVGAGI (reference sequence). The CDR3 region is CASSYSSGLAGVEQFF. The DNA for the CDR3 is TGTGCCAGCAGTTACTCGAGTGGACTAGCGGGAGTTGAGCAGTTCTTC.

The rearrangement links TRBV7-9 to TRBJ2-3; 8 bases are a match to TRBD2. V shed 5 bases and J 0 bases; nucleotides not matched to a gene: 4. The CDR3 has 15 amino acids. Germline V gene sequence: CDR1 SEHNR, CDR2 FQNEAQ (reference sequence). CDR3 sequence (DNA): TGTGCCAGCAGCATTAGCGGGACTAGCACAGATACGCAGTATTTT. Translated, it gives CASSISGTSTDTQYF. The full variable domain, rest sourced from reference TRBV7-9 and TRBJ2-3, is DTGVSQNPRHKITKRGQNVTFRCDPISEHNRLYWYRQTLGQGPEFLTYFQNEAQLEKSRLLSDRFSAERPKGSFSTLEIQRTEQGDSAMYLCASSISGTSTDTQYFGPGTRLTVL.

This clone was counted only a few times. Mismatch with germline at one junction end may stem from a read error. This chain links TRBV27 with TRBJ2-4; 7 bases agree with TRBD2. Germline V gene data show CDR1 as MNHEY and CDR2 as SMNVEV (reference sequence). The CDR3 totals 13 residues. The CDR3 DNA sequence: TGTGCCAGCAGTTTAGGGGGGGAAAACAGTCAGTACTTC. It yields the protein CASSLGGENSQYF.

V usage is TRBV7-6 and J usage is TRBJ1-2; 9 nucleotides match TRBD1. Germline V CDR1 and CDR2: SGHVS, FNYEAQ. The CDR3 covers 17 residues. The J segment lost 8 bases and the V segment lost 5 bases, leaving 18 bases of the junction unmatched. The CDR3 here is CASSNSPPGTGNQGYTF. CDR3 nucleotides: TGTGCCAGCAGCAACTCCCCCCCGGGGACAGGGAATCAAGGCTACACCTTC.

The V call is TRBV6-4, the J call TRBJ1-1; no definite D call. V lost 0 bases, J lost 9 bases, and 8 bases lay in between. Germline-derived CDR1 and CDR2 are MRHNA and SNTAGT. CDR3 length: 12 residues. CDR3 amino acids: CASSDSAQKAFF. The CDR3 region has the DNA TGTGCCAGCAGTGACTCGGCACAGAAAGCTTTCTTT.

The gene calls are TRBV5-1 and TRBJ2-1, with 12 positions matching TRBD2. With V trimmed by 0 bases and J by 4 bases, 2 bases remained unmatched. Germline V gene sequence: CDR1 SGHRS, CDR2 YFSETQ. The CDR3 is 16 amino acids. The CDR3 loop reads CASSLGTSGIYNEQFF. CDR3 DNA: TGCGCCAGCAGCTTGGGGACTAGCGGGATTTACAATGAGCAGTTCTTC.

The V call is TRBV19, the J call TRBJ1-2; no clear D. The CDR3 loop spans 13 amino acids. Trimming cost V 2 bases and J 5 bases, with 9 bases left between them. Germline V gene data show CDR1 as LNHDA and CDR2 as SQIVND (reference sequence). Here the CDR3 DNA reads TGTGCCAGTAGTATAAGCGGCGCATATGGCTACACCTTC. This gives the protein CASSISGAYGYTF.

V and J are TRBV11-2 and TRBJ2-3; D not resolved. This CDR3 contains 12 residues. CDR1 and CDR2 (germline): SGHAT, FQNNGV. Trimming shortened V by 5 bases and J by 1 base, and 4 bases separated the two germline ends. CDR3: CASSLGTDTQYF. CDR3 in DNA: TGTGCCAGCAGCCTCGGCACAGATACGCAGTATTTT.

A remark on this clone: One end of the junction does not line up with germline, which may come from a read error. V gene TRBV13 combines with J gene TRBJ1-3, with 9 bases lining up with TRBD1. The CDR3 contains 16 residues. CDR1 PRHDT and CDR2 FYEKMQ come from the germline V gene (reference sequence). CDR3 coding DNA: TGTGCCAGCAGCGTATTGGGACAGGGAACTGGAAACGCCATATATTTT. Its protein product is CASSVLGQGTGNAIYF.

Only one count was recorded for this clone. This chain uses TRBV29-1 with TRBJ1-2; TRBD1 aligns across 7 bases. Germline lookup yields CDR1 SQVTM and CDR2 ANQGSEA. The junction had 8 bases not matched to a gene; V was cut back by 6 bases and J by 4 bases. The CDR3 totals 13 residues. This chain's CDR3 is CSVRGDSAYGYTF. In nucleotides, the CDR3 is TGCAGCGTGAGGGGGGACAGTGCCTATGGCTACACCTTC.

CDR3 sequence: CASSFRVENTEAFF. The CDR3 DNA follows: TGCGCCAGCAGCTTCAGGGTCGAGAACACTGAAGCTTTCTTT. The chain recombines TRBV5-1 with TRBJ1-1; a weak D match, TRBD1 (5 bases). V was pared by 2 bases and J by 1 base, with 9 bases between. CDR1 SGHRS and CDR2 YFSETQ come from the germline V gene. The CDR3 loop spans 14 amino acids.

This sequence joins TRBV5-1 and TRBJ2-7, with TRBD1 matching over 11 bases. The CDR3 has 13 residues. Germline trimming cut 4 bases from V and 5 bases from J; bases unmatched to any gene: 2. Germline CDR1 SGHRS, CDR2 YFSETQ. CDR3 loop: CASSRTGGHEQYF. As DNA, the CDR3 is TGCGCCAGCAGCCGGACAGGGGGCCACGAGCAGTACTTC.

This clone was seen more than once but under ten times. The V call is TRBV4-2, the J call TRBJ1-5; D might be TRBD1 (6 bases). The V and J ends lost 1 base and 5 bases respectively, with 12 bases between them. CDR1 LGHNA and CDR2 YNFKEQ come from the germline V gene. The length of the CDR3 is 15 residues. This chain's CDR3 is CASSQGGQQDQPQHF. The CDR3, as DNA: TGTGCCAGCAGCCAAGGAGGACAGCAGGATCAGCCCCAGCATTTT.

The V call is TRBV4-2, the J call TRBJ1-2; D is unresolved. The CDR3 length is 16 residues. The V end lost 2 bases, the J end lost 4 bases, and 17 bases lay between the germline ends. Germline V gives CDR1 LGHNA, CDR2 YNFKEQ. CDR3 loop: CASSQTTSDPGYGYTF. CDR3 bases: TGTGCCAGCAGCCAAACGACGTCAGATCCAGGCTATGGCTACACCTTC.